In this sample, the clone carrying this T cell receptor beta chain turned up many times. TCRdb itself ran the RT-PCR reads through MiXCR, one entry per CDR3 protein. This sample yields about 680,000 distinct CDR3 sequences, of which about 14% are seen a single time; 3.6% belongs to the top ten. This receptor was taken from a female donor in good health, serving as a healthy control. Source material: memory CD4+ T cells from blood.

The CDR3 protein is CASSYLAGGLYEQYF. For the CDR3, the DNA is TGTGCCAGCAGTTATCTAGCGGGAGGGCTTTACGAGCAGTACTTC. The chain recombines TRBV7-2 with TRBJ2-7, with TRBD2 identical over 12 bases. V shed 6 bases and J 4 bases; nucleotides not matched to a gene: 7. The germline V gene has CDR1 SGHTA and CDR2 FQGNSA. The CDR3 spans 15 residues. The full variable domain, completed using reference TRBV7-2 and TRBJ2-7, is GAGVSQSPSNKVTEKGKDVELRCDPISGHTALYWYRQSLGQGLEFLIYFQGNSAPDKSGLPSDRFSAERTGGSVSTLTIQRTQQEDSAVYLCASSYLAGGLYEQYFGPGTRLTVT.